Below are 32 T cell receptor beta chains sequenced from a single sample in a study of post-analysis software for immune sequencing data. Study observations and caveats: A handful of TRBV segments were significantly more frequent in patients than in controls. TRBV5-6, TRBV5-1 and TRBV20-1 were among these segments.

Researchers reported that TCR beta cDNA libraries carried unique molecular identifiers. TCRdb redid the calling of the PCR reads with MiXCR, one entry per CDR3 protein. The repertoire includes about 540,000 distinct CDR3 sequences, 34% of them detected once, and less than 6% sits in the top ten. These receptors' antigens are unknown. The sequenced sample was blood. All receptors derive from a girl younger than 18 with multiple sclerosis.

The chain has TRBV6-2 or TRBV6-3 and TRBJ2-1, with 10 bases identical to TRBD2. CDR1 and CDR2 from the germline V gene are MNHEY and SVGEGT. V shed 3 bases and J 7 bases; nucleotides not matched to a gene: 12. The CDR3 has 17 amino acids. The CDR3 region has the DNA TGTGCCAGCAGTTATCTGGTCGGGACTAGCGTACGGAATGAGCAGTTCTTC. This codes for CASSYLVGTSVRNEQFF.

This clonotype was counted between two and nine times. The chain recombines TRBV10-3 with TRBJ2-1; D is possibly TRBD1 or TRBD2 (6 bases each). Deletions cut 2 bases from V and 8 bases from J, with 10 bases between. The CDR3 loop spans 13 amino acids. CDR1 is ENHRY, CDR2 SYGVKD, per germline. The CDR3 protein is CAISEGGRDEQFF. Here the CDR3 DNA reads TGTGCCATCAGTGAGGGGGGGCGCGATGAGCAGTTCTTC.

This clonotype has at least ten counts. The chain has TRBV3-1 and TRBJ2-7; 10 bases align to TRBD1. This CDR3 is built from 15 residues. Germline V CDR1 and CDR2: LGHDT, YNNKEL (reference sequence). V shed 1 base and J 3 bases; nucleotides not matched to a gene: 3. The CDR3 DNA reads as TGTGCCAGCAGCCAAGTGGGGACAGGGGTCTACGAGCAGTACTTC. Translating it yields CASSQVGTGVYEQYF.

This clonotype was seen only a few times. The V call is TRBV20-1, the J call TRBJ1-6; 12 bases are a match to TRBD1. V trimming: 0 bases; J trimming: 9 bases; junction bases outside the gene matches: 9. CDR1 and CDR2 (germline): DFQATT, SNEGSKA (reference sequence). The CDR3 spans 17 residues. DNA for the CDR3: TGCAGTGCTAGAGATCCGGGACAGGGGGCGGACGGTTCACCCCTCCACTTT. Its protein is CSARDPGQGADGSPLHF.

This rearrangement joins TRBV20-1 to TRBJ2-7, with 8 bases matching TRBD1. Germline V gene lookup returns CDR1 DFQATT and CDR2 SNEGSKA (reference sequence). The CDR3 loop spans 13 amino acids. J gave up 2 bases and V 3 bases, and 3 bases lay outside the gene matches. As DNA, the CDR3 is TGCAGTGCTAGGGGACAGGATACCTACGAGCAGTACTTC. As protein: CSARGQDTYEQYF.

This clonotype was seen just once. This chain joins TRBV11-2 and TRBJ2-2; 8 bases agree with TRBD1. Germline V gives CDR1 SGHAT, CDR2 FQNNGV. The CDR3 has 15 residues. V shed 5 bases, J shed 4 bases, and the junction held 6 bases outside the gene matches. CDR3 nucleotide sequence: TGTGCCAGCAGCCTCAGGGGGCAATCCACCGGGGAGCTGTTTTTT. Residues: CASSLRGQSTGELFF. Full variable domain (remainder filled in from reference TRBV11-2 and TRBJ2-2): EAGVAQSPRYKIIEKRQSVAFWCNPISGHATLYWYQQILGQGPKLLIQFQNNGVVDDSQLPKDRFSAERLKGVDSTLKIQPAKLEDSAVYLCASSLRGQSTGELFFGEGSRLTVL.

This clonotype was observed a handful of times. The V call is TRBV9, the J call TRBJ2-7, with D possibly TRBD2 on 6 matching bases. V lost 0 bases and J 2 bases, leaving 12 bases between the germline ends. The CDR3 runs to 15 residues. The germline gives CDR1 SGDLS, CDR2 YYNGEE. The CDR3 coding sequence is TGTGCCAGCAGCGTAGCGTCGGCGGGGACCTACGAGCAGTACTTC. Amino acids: CASSVASAGTYEQYF.

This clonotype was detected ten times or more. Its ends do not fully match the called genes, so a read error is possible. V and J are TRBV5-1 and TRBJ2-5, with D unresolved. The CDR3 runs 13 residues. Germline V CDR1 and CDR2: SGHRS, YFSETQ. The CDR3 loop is CASSPGPQETQYF. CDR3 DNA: TGTGCCAGCAGTCCCGGACCCCAAGAGACCCAGTACTTC.

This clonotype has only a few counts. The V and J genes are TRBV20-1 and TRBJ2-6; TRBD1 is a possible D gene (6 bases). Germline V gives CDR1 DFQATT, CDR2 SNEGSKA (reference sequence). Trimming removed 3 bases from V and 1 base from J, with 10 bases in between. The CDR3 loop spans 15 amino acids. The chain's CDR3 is CSARLQGSGANVLTF. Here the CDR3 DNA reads TGCAGTGCTAGGCTACAGGGATCTGGGGCCAACGTCCTGACTTTC.

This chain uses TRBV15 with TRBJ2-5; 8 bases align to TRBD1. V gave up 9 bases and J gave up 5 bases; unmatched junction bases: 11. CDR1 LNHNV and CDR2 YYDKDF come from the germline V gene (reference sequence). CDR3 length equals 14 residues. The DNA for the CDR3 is TGTGCCACGGGACTTGACAGGGGCGGCGAGACCCAGTACTTC. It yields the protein CATGLDRGGETQYF.

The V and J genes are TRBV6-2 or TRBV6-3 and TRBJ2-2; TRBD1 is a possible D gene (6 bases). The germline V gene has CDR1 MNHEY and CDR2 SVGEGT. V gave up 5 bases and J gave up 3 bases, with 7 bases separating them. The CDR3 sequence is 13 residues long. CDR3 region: CASSQGYTGELFF. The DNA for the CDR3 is TGTGCCAGCAGTCAGGGGTACACCGGGGAGCTGTTTTTT.

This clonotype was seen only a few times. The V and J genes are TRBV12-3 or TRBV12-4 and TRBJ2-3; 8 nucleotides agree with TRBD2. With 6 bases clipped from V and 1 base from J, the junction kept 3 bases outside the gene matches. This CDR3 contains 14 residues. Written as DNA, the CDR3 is TGTGCCAGCAGGCCGGGACTAGGCACAGATACGCAGTATTTT. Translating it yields CASRPGLGTDTQYF.

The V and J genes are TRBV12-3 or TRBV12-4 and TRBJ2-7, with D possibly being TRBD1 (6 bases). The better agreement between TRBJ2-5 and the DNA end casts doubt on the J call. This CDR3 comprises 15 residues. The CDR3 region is CASSLALQGDETQYF. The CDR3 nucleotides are TGTGCCAGCAGTTTAGCGCTACAGGGAGACGAGACCCAGTACTTC.

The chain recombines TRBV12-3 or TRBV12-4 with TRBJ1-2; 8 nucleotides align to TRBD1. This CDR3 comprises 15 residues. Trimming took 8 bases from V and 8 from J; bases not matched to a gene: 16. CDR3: CASAAFTGGPDGYTF. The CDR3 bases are TGTGCCAGCGCGGCCTTTACAGGGGGACCTGACGGCTACACCTTC.

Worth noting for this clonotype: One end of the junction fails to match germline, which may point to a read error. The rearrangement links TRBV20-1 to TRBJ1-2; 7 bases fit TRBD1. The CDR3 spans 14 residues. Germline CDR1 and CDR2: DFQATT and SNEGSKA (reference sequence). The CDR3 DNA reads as TGCAGTGCTAGAGGAGGGACAGAATTCTATGGCCACACCTTC. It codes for CSARGGTEFYGHTF.

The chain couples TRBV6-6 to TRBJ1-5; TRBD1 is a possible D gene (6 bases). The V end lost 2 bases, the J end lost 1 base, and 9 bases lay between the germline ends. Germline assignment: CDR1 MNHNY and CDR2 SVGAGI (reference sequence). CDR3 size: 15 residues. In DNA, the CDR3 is TGTGCCAGCAGTTACGAGGGGGTCAGCAATCAGCCCCAGCATTTT. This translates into CASSYEGVSNQPQHF.

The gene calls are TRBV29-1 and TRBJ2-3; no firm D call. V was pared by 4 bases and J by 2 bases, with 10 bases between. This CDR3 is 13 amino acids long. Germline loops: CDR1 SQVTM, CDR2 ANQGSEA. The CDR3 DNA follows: TGCAGCGTTGTGAGGATCCCCACAGATACGCAGTATTTT. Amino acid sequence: CSVVRIPTDTQYF.

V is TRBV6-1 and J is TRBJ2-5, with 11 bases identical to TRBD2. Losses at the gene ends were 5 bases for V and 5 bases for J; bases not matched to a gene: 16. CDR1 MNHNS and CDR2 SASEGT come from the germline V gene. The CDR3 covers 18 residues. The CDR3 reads CASSHSTSGGRGTETQYF. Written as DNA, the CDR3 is TGTGCCAGCAGTCATTCCACTAGCGGGGGCCGTGGCACGGAGACCCAGTACTTC.

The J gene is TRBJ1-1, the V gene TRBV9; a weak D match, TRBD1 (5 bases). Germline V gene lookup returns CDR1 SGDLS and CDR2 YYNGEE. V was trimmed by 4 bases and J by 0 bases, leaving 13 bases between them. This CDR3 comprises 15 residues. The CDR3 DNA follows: TGTGCCAGCAGCTTTGGGACTGGGATGAACACTGAAGCTTTCTTT. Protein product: CASSFGTGMNTEAFF.

CDR3 protein: CSASPTGSSNQPQHF. The CDR3, as DNA: TGCAGTGCTAGCCCTACGGGCAGTAGCAATCAGCCCCAGCATTTT. The V gene is TRBV20-1, the J gene TRBJ1-5; D is undetermined. Germline values: CDR1 DFQATT, CDR2 SNEGSKA (reference sequence). The CDR3 consists of 15 residues. V was shortened by 3 bases and J by 0 bases, with 12 bases between the two germline ends.

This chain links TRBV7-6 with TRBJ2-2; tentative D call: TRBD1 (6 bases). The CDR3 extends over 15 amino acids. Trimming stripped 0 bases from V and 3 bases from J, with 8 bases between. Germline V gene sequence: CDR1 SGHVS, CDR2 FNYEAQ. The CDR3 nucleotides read TGTGCCAGCAGCTTAGCGGGGGCGCACACCGGGGAGCTGTTTTTT. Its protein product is CASSLAGAHTGELFF.

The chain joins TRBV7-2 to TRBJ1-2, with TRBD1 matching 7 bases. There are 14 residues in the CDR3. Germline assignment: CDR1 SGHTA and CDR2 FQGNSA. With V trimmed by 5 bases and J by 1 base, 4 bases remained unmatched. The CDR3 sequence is CASSAGQRNYGYTF. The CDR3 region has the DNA TGTGCCAGCAGCGCGGGACAGCGTAACTATGGCTACACCTTC.

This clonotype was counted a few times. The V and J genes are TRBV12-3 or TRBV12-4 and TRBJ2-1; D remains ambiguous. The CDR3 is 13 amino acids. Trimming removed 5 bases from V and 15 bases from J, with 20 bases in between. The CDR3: CASSQTEISSGFF. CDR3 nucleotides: TGTGCCAGCAGTCAAACGGAAATAAGCTCGGGGTTCTTC.

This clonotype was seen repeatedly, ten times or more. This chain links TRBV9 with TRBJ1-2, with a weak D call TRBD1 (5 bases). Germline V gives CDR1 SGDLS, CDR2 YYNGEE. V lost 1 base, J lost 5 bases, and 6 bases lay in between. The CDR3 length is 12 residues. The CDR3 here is CASSVSGYGYTF. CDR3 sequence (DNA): TGTGCCAGCAGCGTATCAGGGTATGGCTACACCTTC.

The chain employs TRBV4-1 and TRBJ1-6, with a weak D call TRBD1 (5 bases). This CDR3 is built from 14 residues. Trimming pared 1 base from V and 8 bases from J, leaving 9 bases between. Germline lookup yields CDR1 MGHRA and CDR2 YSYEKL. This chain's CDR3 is CASSQGGRDSPLHF. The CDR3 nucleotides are TGCGCCAGCAGCCAAGGAGGCAGGGATTCACCCCTCCACTTT.

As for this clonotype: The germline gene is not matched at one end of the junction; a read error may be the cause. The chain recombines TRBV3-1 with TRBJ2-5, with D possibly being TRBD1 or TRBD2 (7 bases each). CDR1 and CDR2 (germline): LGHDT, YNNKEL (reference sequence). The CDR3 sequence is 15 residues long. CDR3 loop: CAGSQIRGGQETQYF. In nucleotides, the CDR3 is TGTGCCGGCAGCCAAATCAGGGGGGGACAAGAGACCCAGTACTTC.

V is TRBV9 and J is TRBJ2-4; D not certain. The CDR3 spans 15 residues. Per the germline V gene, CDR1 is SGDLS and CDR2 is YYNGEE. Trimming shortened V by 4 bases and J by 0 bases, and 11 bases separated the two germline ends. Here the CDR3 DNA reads TGTGCCAGCAGCCCGGATCCCCTAGCCAAAAACATTCAGTACTTC. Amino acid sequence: CASSPDPLAKNIQYF.

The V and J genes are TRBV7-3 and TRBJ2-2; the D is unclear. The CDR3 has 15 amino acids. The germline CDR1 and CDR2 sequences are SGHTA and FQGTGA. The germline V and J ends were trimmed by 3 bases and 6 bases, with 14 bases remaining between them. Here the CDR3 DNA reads TGTGCCAGCAGCTTGTCGCTCTTTACCTCCGGGGAGCTGTTTTTT. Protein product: CASSLSLFTSGELFF.

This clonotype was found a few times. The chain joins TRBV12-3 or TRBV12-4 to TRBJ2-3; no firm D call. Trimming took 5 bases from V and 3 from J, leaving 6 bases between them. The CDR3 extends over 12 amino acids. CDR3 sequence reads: CASSILTDTQYF. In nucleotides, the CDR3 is TGTGCCAGCAGTATCTTAACAGATACGCAGTATTTT.

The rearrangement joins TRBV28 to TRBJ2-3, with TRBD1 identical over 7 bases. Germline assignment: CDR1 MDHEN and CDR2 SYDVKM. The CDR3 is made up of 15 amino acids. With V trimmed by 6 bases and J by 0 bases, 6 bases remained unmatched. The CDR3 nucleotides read TGTGCCAGCAGGATAGACAGGGCGAGCACAGATACGCAGTATTTT. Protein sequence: CASRIDRASTDTQYF.

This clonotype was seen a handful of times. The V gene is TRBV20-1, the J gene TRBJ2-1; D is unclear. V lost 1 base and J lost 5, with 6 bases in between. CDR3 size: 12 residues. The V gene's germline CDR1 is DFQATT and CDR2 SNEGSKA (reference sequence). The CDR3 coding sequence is TGCAGTGCTAGAGTTTTAAACAATGAGCAGTTCTTC. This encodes CSARVLNNEQFF.

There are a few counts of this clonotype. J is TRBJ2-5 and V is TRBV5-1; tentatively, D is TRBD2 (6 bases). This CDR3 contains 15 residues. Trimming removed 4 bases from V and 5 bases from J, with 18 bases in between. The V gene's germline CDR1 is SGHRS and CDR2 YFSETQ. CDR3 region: CASSQRVGGVETQYF. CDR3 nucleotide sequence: TGCGCCAGCAGCCAGCGGGTCGGTGGAGTTGAGACCCAGTACTTC.